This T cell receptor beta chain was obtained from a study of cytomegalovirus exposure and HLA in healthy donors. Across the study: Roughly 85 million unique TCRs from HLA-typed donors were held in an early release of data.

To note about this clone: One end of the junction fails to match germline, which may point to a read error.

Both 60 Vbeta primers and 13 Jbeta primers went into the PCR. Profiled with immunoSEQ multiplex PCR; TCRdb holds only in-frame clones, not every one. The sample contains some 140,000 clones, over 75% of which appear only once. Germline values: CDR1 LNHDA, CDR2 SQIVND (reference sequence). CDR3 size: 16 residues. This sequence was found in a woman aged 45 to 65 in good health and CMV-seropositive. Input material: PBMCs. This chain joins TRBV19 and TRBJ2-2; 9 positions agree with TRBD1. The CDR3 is CASSTTGGTNTGELFF. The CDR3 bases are TGTGCCAGTAGCACAACAGGGGGCACGAATACCGGGGAGCTGTTTTTT.